Below, 27 T cell receptor beta chains from the same sample are listed, as sequenced in a study of blood T cell repertoires in COVID-19. Measured with immunoSEQ multiplex PCR; TCRdb has only the in-frame clones, and not every one. The repertoire consists of 250,000 to 300,000 clones, with approximately 91% occurring once and the leading ten covering about 1.7%. The sequencing sample was made of PBMCs or T cells enriched from blood (not recorded which). These receptors all stem from a woman aged 35 to 49 who had recovered from COVID-19.

The V call is TRBV7-9, the J call TRBJ2-3; 9 bases match TRBD2. CDR1 and CDR2 (germline): SEHNR, FQNEAQ (reference sequence). The CDR3 has 14 residues. The junction had 7 bases not matched to a gene; V was cut back by 5 bases and J by 7 bases. In DNA form, the CDR3 reads TGTGCCAGCAGCGCAGACGCGGGGGGGAATACGCAGTATTTT. Protein product: CASSADAGGNTQYF.

Here the CDR3 reads CASSLQSGYEQYF. CDR3 in DNA: TGTGCCAGCTCCCTACAGTCGGGATACGAGCAGTACTTC. V usage is TRBV7-3 and J usage is TRBJ2-7, with D perhaps matching TRBD2 (5 bases). The germline V gene has CDR1 SGHTA and CDR2 FQGTGA. CDR3 length: 13 amino acids. V was cut by 8 bases and J by 4 bases, with 15 bases left in between.

V usage is TRBV11-2 and J usage is TRBJ2-7; D not certain. V lost 5 bases and J lost 6, with 26 bases in between. CDR1 SGHAT and CDR2 FQNNGV come from the germline V gene. This CDR3 is built from 17 residues. The CDR3 bases are TGTGCCAGCAGCCCCTCGGCGGATAGGCGGATCCTCTCCGAGCAGTACTTC. Translating it yields CASSPSADRRILSEQYF.

The genes are TRBV27 and TRBJ2-7; a possible D gene is TRBD2 (5 bases). The CDR3 totals 14 residues. Looked up from germline, CDR1 is MNHEY and CDR2 is SMNVEV (reference sequence). Trimming took off 0 bases at V and 3 bases at J, with 9 bases between the two ends. The CDR3 loop reads CASSLSGIYYEQYF. The CDR3 coding sequence is TGTGCCAGCAGTTTATCCGGGATTTACTACGAGCAGTACTTC.

This clone came up a few times. DNA of the CDR3: TGTGCCAGCAGTGGGACTAGCGTCATCACAGATACGCAGTATTTT. It encodes CASSGTSVITDTQYF. The rearrangement uses TRBV2 and TRBJ2-3; 9 positions agree with TRBD2. The germline gives CDR1 SNHLY, CDR2 FYNNEI. This CDR3 region has 15 residues. J lost 2 bases, V lost 4 bases, and 4 bases had no gene match.

This clone has only one observation. The sample carries other DNA sequences with the same CDR3. This chain links TRBV9 with TRBJ2-3; TRBD2 aligns across 7 bases. The CDR3 contains 15 residues. J lost 1 base, V lost 1 base, and 3 bases had no gene match. CDR1 is SGDLS, CDR2 YYNGEE, per germline. This CDR3 is CASSVSSGGTDTQYF. In DNA form, the CDR3 reads TGTGCCAGCAGCGTATCTAGCGGCGGCACAGATACGCAGTATTTT.

This chain connects TRBV6-5 to TRBJ1-1; TRBD1 might be the D (6 bases). Germline assignment: CDR1 MNHEY and CDR2 SVGAGI. This CDR3 has 15 amino acids. Trimming shortened V by 2 bases and J by 7 bases, and 17 bases separated the two germline ends. Here the CDR3 reads CASSYKLTGGGEAFF. CDR3 nucleotide sequence: TGTGCCAGCAGTTACAAGTTAACGGGGGGCGGTGAAGCTTTCTTT.

The rearrangement joins TRBV5-5 to TRBJ1-1; D call uncertain. Germline V gene lookup returns CDR1 SGHKS and CDR2 YYEKEE (reference sequence). The V gene lost 0 bases and the J gene lost 7 bases, with 10 bases spanning the gap. The CDR3 runs 13 residues. The CDR3: CASSLGPRDEAFF. The CDR3 nucleotides read TGTGCCAGCAGCTTGGGACCCCGGGATGAAGCTTTCTTT.

This chain connects TRBV18 to TRBJ1-2, with D tentatively TRBD1 (5 bases). CDR3 length: 14 amino acids. Looked up from germline, CDR1 is KGHSH and CDR2 is LQKENI. V lost 4 bases, J lost 6 bases, and 15 bases lay in between. The CDR3 protein is CASSLYRGKDGYTF. CDR3 coding DNA: TGTGCCAGCTCACTGTACCGGGGGAAAGATGGCTACACCTTC.

This clone occurred once. The chain combines TRBV20-1 with TRBJ2-4; 15 positions match TRBD2. Germline trimming cut 3 bases from V and 6 bases from J; bases unmatched to any gene: 6. CDR3 size: 16 residues. Germline V gives CDR1 DFQATT, CDR2 SNEGSKA (reference sequence). The DNA for the CDR3 is TGCAGTGCTAGTCCTGGACTAGCGGGAGGGCCAAACATTCAGTACTTC. The encoded protein is CSASPGLAGGPNIQYF.

The chain recombines TRBV7-8 with TRBJ1-2; TRBD1 matches 7 bases. Germline lookup yields CDR1 SGHVS and CDR2 FQNEAQ. The CDR3 is 16 amino acids. The J segment lost 2 bases and the V segment lost 3 bases, leaving 9 bases of the junction unmatched. The CDR3 DNA reads TGTGCCAGCAGCTTGGAAAACAGGGGCCTAAACTATGGCTACACCTTC. Amino acid sequence: CASSLENRGLNYGYTF.

The chain combines TRBV29-1 with TRBJ2-1, with 11 bases identical to TRBD2. V lost 6 bases to trimming and J lost 2 bases; unmatched junction nucleotides: 3. Germline V gives CDR1 SQVTM, CDR2 ANQGSEA. The CDR3 sequence is 14 residues long. Here the CDR3 reads CSVPLAGAYNEQFF. The CDR3 DNA sequence: TGCAGCGTCCCACTAGCGGGGGCCTACAATGAGCAGTTCTTC.

CDR3 region: CASSPSGGNNQPQHF. In DNA, the CDR3 is TGCGCCAGCAGCCCCAGTGGAGGGAACAATCAGCCCCAGCATTTT. V is TRBV5-1 and J is TRBJ1-5; D not certain. Germline V gene sequence: CDR1 SGHRS, CDR2 YFSETQ. This CDR3 has 15 amino acids. Trimming shortened V by 4 bases and J by 3 bases, and 14 bases separated the two germline ends.

This sequence joins TRBV10-3 and TRBJ1-1, with 9 bases lining up with TRBD1. The V segment lost 5 bases and the J segment 3 bases; nucleotides outside the gene matches: 4. CDR3 length: 14 residues. Germline V gives CDR1 ENHRY, CDR2 SYGVKD. CDR3: CAISRRQGDTEAFF. DNA for the CDR3: TGTGCCATCAGTCGACGACAGGGGGACACTGAAGCTTTCTTT.

The chain combines TRBV6-2 or TRBV6-3 with TRBJ2-1, with D possibly being TRBD2 (5 bases). V was shortened by 0 bases and J by 6 bases, with 12 bases between the two germline ends. CDR3 size: 15 residues. Germline CDR1 and CDR2: MNHEY and SVGEGT. The CDR3 coding sequence is TGTGCCAGCAGTTACTCGAAATGGACTCTCAATGAGCAGTTCTTC. Translated, it gives CASSYSKWTLNEQFF.

This chain connects TRBV29-1 to TRBJ2-1; unclear D gene. Trimming removed 1 base from V and 9 bases from J, with 4 bases in between. The CDR3 has 10 residues. Germline loops: CDR1 SQVTM, CDR2 ANQGSEA. The CDR3 region has the DNA TGCAGCGTTGAAGGAGGTGAGCAGTTCTTC. Its protein is CSVEGGEQFF.

This clone has just one count. This chain connects TRBV11-2 to TRBJ1-6; D possibly corresponds to TRBD1 (5 bases). This CDR3 spans 14 amino acids. V gave up 5 bases and J gave up 7 bases, with 12 bases separating them. The germline CDR1 and CDR2 sequences are SGHAT and FQNNGV. For the CDR3, the DNA is TGTGCCAGCAGCCCCTGGTCAGGGAATTCACCCCTCCACTTT. Translated: CASSPWSGNSPLHF. Based on the CDR3 plus reference TRBV11-2 and TRBJ1-6, the full variable domain is EAGVAQSPRYKIIEKRQSVAFWCNPISGHATLYWYQQILGQGPKLLIQFQNNGVVDDSQLPKDRFSAERLKGVDSTLKIQPAKLEDSAVYLCASSPWSGNSPLHFGNGTRLTVT.

The V gene is TRBV29-1, the J gene TRBJ1-2; TRBD1 agrees at 8 bases. The length of the CDR3 is 13 residues. From germline, CDR1 is SQVTM and CDR2 ANQGSEA. The V and J ends lost 6 bases and 7 bases, in that order; junction bases with no gene match: 10. CDR3 amino acids: CSVSRDRFGGYTF. The CDR3 DNA is TGCAGCGTGTCCCGGGACAGGTTTGGTGGCTACACCTTC.

This chain uses TRBV3-1 (or the pseudogene TRBV3-2) with TRBJ2-2; 7 bases are a match to TRBD1. Germline values: CDR1 LGHDT, CDR2 YNNKEL (reference sequence). V shed 11 bases, J shed 0 bases, and the junction held 3 bases outside the gene matches. This CDR3 is 13 amino acids long. The CDR3 DNA is TGTGCCGCAGGGACAGCGAACACCGGGGAGCTGTTTTTT. Translating it yields CAAGTANTGELFF.

V gene TRBV7-3 combines with J gene TRBJ2-3; no clear D. Germline assignment: CDR1 SGHTA and CDR2 FQGTGA. CDR3 length equals 14 residues. Deletions cut 1 base from V and 0 bases from J, with 5 bases between. The CDR3 DNA follows: TGTGCCAGCAGCTTAAGTCCTAGCACAGATACGCAGTATTTT. Protein: CASSLSPSTDTQYF.

This clone has a single count. This chain joins TRBV5-1 and TRBJ2-2, with a tentative D call TRBD1 (6 bases). V dropped 4 bases and J dropped 0 bases, with 10 bases sitting between them. Germline lookup yields CDR1 SGHRS and CDR2 YFSETQ. CDR3 size: 15 residues. In DNA form, the CDR3 reads TGCGCCAGCAGCGTCCGGACAGCGAACACCGGGGAGCTGTTTTTT. Its protein product is CASSVRTANTGELFF.

The chain links TRBV2 to TRBJ1-3; D gene unclear. V gave up 7 bases and J gave up 0 bases, with 13 bases separating them. In germline, CDR1 is SNHLY, CDR2 FYNNEI. The CDR3 contains 15 residues. DNA for the CDR3: TGTGCCAGCACCCGGGTGGGTGGCTCTGGAAACACCATATATTTT. Translating it yields CASTRVGGSGNTIYF.

This clone was observed once. V gene TRBV2 combines with J gene TRBJ2-2, with 8 bases identical to TRBD2. Looked up from germline, CDR1 is SNHLY and CDR2 is FYNNEI. The CDR3 consists of 17 residues. Trimming removed 5 bases from V and 0 bases from J; junction bases left unmatched: 8. DNA for the CDR3: TGTGCCAGCAGTCCTAGGACTAGCCGACCGAACACCGGGGAGCTGTTTTTT. Protein product: CASSPRTSRPNTGELFF.

The chain recombines TRBV30 with TRBJ2-1, with TRBD2 identical over 12 bases. Trimming at V came to 0 bases and at J to 0 bases, leaving 12 bases not matched to a gene. This CDR3 spans 20 amino acids. Germline-derived CDR1 and CDR2 are GTSNPN and SVGIG (reference sequence). The CDR3 sequence: CAWSVLPGLAGFSSYNEQFF. The CDR3 DNA reads TGTGCCTGGAGTGTATTACCCGGACTAGCGGGGTTCAGCTCCTACAATGAGCAGTTCTTC.

The chain employs TRBV5-1 and TRBJ1-2; D not resolved. Between the trimmed V and J ends, which lost 0 bases and 4 bases, there was a span of 10 bases. The CDR3 totals 14 residues. Per the germline V gene, CDR1 is SGHRS and CDR2 is YFSETQ. This CDR3 is CASSLAVQSYGYTF. In nucleotides, the CDR3 is TGCGCCAGCAGCTTGGCCGTACAGTCCTATGGCTACACCTTC.

Note on this clone: The germline gene is not matched at one end of the junction; a read error may be the cause. This sequence joins TRBV12-5 and TRBJ1-2; D ambiguous. This CDR3 region has 12 residues. Germline lookup yields CDR1 LGHNT and CDR2 FRNRAP. The DNA of the CDR3 is TGCGCCCCCTGCCCGCGGGCAGATGGCTACACCTTC. This codes for CAPCPRADGYTF. Complete variable domain (other parts from reference TRBV12-5 and TRBJ1-2): DARVTQTPRHKVTEMGQEVTMRCQPILGHNTVFWYRQTMMQGLELLAYFRNRAPLDDSGMPKDRFSAEMPDATLATLKIQPSEPRDSAVYFCAPCPRADGYTFGSGTRLTVV.

The genes are TRBV6-5 and TRBJ1-2; D is uncertain. Deletions cut 5 bases from V and 3 bases from J, with 16 bases between. CDR3 size: 15 residues. CDR1 and CDR2 (germline): MNHEY, SVGAGI. The CDR3 nucleotides are TGTGCCAGCAGTACGGGCAGGCGGGTTCACTATGGCTACACCTTC. Amino acid sequence: CASSTGRRVHYGYTF.